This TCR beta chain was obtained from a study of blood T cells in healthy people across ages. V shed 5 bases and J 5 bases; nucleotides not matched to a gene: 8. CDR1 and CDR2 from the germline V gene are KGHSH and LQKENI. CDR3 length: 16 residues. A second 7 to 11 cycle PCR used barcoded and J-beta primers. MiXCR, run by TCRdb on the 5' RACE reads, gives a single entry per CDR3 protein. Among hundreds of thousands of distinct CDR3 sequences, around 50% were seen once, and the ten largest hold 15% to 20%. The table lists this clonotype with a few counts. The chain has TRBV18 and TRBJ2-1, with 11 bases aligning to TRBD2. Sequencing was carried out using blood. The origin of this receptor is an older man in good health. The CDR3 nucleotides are TGTGCCAGCTCATCCCTGACTAGCGGGGTCAACAATGAGCAGTTCTTC. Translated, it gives CASSSLTSGVNNEQFF. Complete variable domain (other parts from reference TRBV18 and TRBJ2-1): NAGVMQNPRHLVRRRGQEARLRCSPMKGHSHVYWYRQLPEEGLKFMVYLQKENIIDESGMPKERFSAEFPKEGPSILRIQQVVRGDSAAYFCASSSLTSGVNNEQFFGPGTRLTVL.